Sequencing of this TCR beta chain was carried out in a study of blood T cell repertoires in COVID-19. This CDR3 contains 14 residues. Trimming at V came to 4 bases and at J to 8 bases, leaving 7 bases not matched to a gene. Germline CDR1 and CDR2: MDHEN and SYDVKM. The protocol was immunoSEQ multiplex PCR, while the TCRdb copy is restricted to in-frame clones and leaves out a portion. The profile shows about 370,000 clones, roughly nine tenths of them singletons. Sequencing was performed on PBMCs or T cells enriched from blood (not recorded which). The chain combines TRBV28 with TRBJ1-2; 10 positions agree with TRBD1. This sequence originates from a young man who had recovered from COVID-19. DNA for the CDR3: TGTGCCAGCAGTTCACAGAGGACAGGGGGAGGCTACACCTTC. Translated: CASSSQRTGGGYTF.